A selection of T cell receptor beta chains follows, all from one sample in a study of persistence of HIV-infected CD4 T cells. No antigen has been identified for these receptors. Measured with immunoSEQ multiplex PCR; TCRdb has only the in-frame clones, and not every one. The sample has under 20,000 clones; 50% to 70% are singletons. Sequenced material: CD4+ T cells sorted from PBMCs after approximately 19-hour stimulation, taken from a patient who received antiretroviral therapy. The receptor set was obtained from an adult woman with HIV who was CMV-seropositive. CDR3s include the opening cysteine and the closing phenylalanine or tryptophan. D genes are given only for firm matches. Some rows have no size entry. The others give once, few or many, or a class for an expanded clone.

d_gene,len,v_gene,abundance,j_gene,CDR3aa,CDR3nt
TRBD1,14,TRBV5-6,-,TRBJ1-1,CASSRTRQGARAFF,TGTGCCAGCAGCCGTACTCGACAGGGGGCGAGGGCTTTCTTT
TRBD2,15,TRBV18,-,TRBJ2-3,CASSPSGGSTDTQYF,TGTGCCAGCTCACCTAGCGGGGGGTCCACAGATACGCAGTATTTT
TRBD2,17,TRBV5-4,-,TRBJ2-3,CASSLAKGLAVPDTQYF,TGTGCCAGCAGCTTGGCCAAGGGACTAGCGGTTCCAGATACGCAGTATTTT
TRBD1,14,TRBV27,-,TRBJ2-2,CASSLPRTGGILFF,TGTGCCAGCAGTTTACCCCGGACAGGGGGCATTCTGTTTTTT
TRBD1,16,TRBV5-6,once,TRBJ2-2,CASSTGTGLVGGELFF,TGTGCCAGCAGCACCGGGACAGGGCTTGTCGGCGGGGAGCTGTTTTTT
-,13,TRBV7-2,-,TRBJ1-1,CASLTNMNTEAFF,TGTGCCAGCCTGACAAATATGAACACTGAAGCTTTCTTT
TRBD1,14,TRBV19,-,TRBJ1-1,CAIRERGLGTEAFF,TGTGCCATTAGAGAAAGGGGGCTGGGCACTGAAGCTTTCTTT
-,12,TRBV6-5,few,TRBJ1-2,CASSYRGGGYTF,TGTGCCAGCAGTTACAGGGGCGGTGGCTACACCTTC
-,15,TRBV7-3,-,TRBJ1-6,CASSLTSGEGSPLHF,TGTGCCAGCAGCTTAACTTCAGGGGAGGGGTCACCCCTCCACTTT
TRBD2,15,TRBV2,-,TRBJ2-3,CASSGGAGTTDTQYF,TGTGCCAGCAGCGGGGGGGCCGGGACTACAGATACGCAGTATTTT
-,15,TRBV9,-,TRBJ2-3,CASSVFQGGEDTQYF,TGTGCCAGCAGCGTATTTCAGGGGGGAGAAGATACGCAGTATTTT
TRBD2,18,TRBV27,-,TRBJ2-1,CASSSGTSGVSSYNEQFF,TGTGCCAGCAGCTCCGGGACTAGCGGGGTTAGCTCCTACAATGAGCAGTTCTTC
-,14,TRBV19,-,TRBJ1-5,CASSLQGGDQPQHF,TGTGCCAGTAGCTTACAGGGAGGCGATCAGCCCCAGCATTTT
TRBD1,14,TRBV5-1,-,TRBJ1-1,CASSSSGGNTEAFF,TGCGCCAGCAGCTCTTCAGGGGGTAACACTGAAGCTTTCTTT
-,14,TRBV5-1,-,TRBJ1-3,CASSKSYAGNTIYF,TGCGCCAGCAGCAAGTCTTACGCTGGAAACACCATATATTTT
TRBD1,16,TRBV7-6,-,TRBJ2-1,CASSPGGQGFYNEQFF,TGTGCCAGCTCCCCCGGGGGACAGGGTTTCTACAATGAGCAGTTCTTC
-,12,TRBV20-1,-,TRBJ1-1,CSASLPNTEAFF,TGCAGTGCTAGTCTCCCGAACACTGAAGCTTTCTTT
-,16,TRBV6-1,-,TRBJ1-5,CASSEEGRGANQPQHF,TGTGCCAGCAGTGAAGAGGGCAGGGGAGCCAATCAGCCCCAGCATTTT
-,12,TRBV19,-,TRBJ1-1,CASSRTDSEAFF,TGTGCCAGTAGCCGGACAGACAGTGAAGCTTTCTTT
-,15,TRBV5-1,-,TRBJ1-1,CASSSREGGNTEAFF,TGCGCCAGCAGCTCTCGGGAGGGAGGGAACACTGAAGCTTTCTTT
-,16,TRBV7-3,-,TRBJ2-3,CASSSSRGAGTDTQYF,TGTGCCAGCAGCTCCTCTAGGGGGGCTGGCACAGATACGCAGTATTTT
TRBD1,15,TRBV30,few,TRBJ1-6,CAWSPGTAYNSPLHF,TGTGCCTGGAGCCCCGGGACAGCTTATAATTCACCCCTCCACTTT
TRBD1,16,TRBV3-1/TRBV3-2,-,TRBJ1-2,CASSQAGTGGGYGYTF,TGTGCCAGCAGCCAAGCCGGGACAGGGGGCGGCTATGGCTACACCTTC
TRBD2,16,TRBV6-6,-,TRBJ2-1,CASSYSRRGGQDRKFF,TGTGCCAGCAGTTACTCTCGGCGGGGGGGCCAGGATCGAAAGTTCTTC
-,16,TRBV21-1,once,TRBJ1-6,CASSRCRGTYNSPLHF,TGTGCCAGCAGCAGGTGTAGGGGGACTTATAATTCACCCCTCCACTTT
-,13,TRBV18,-,TRBJ2-7,CASSPSSLYEQYF,TGTGCCAGCTCACCTTCCAGCCTCTACGAGCAGTACTTC
-,15,TRBV19,-,TRBJ1-6,CASSANRAYNSPLHF,TGTGCCAGTAGTGCGAACAGGGCCTATAATTCACCCCTCCACTTT
-,15,TRBV10-3,few,TRBJ1-6,CATAGSGGVESPLHF,TGTGCCACCGCAGGATCAGGAGGGGTAGAATCACCCCTCCACTTT
-,15,TRBV5-1,-,TRBJ1-1,CASSSGLGIVSEAFF,TGCGCCAGCAGCTCCGGTTTAGGGATAGTCTCTGAAGCTTTCTTT
TRBD1,16,TRBV10-2,-,TRBJ1-1,CASSLGQGALSTEAFF,TGCGCCAGCAGCCTCGGACAGGGGGCGCTTTCAACTGAAGCTTTCTTT
-,11,TRBV27,once,TRBJ1-2,CASSGVYGYTF,TGTGCCAGCAGTGGGGTCTATGGCTACACCTTC
-,14,TRBV5-1,-,TRBJ2-3,CASSSGISTDTQYF,TGCGCCAGCAGCTCCGGGATTAGCACAGATACGCAGTATTTT
TRBD2,17,TRBV11-3,-,TRBJ2-3,CASSLDPSGGYTDTQYF,TGTGCCAGCAGCTTAGACCCTAGCGGGGGCTACACAGATACGCAGTATTTT
TRBD2,18,TRBV11-2,-,TRBJ2-1,CASSLRVLAGGPYNEQFF,TGTGCCAGCAGCTTAAGGGTACTAGCGGGGGGGCCCTACAATGAGCAGTTCTTC
-,16,TRBV24-1,few,TRBJ2-7,CATSDSHSGSSYEQYF,TGTGCCACCAGTGACTCACACAGTGGGAGCTCCTACGAGCAGTACTTC
-,14,TRBV7-8,-,TRBJ1-3,CASSARGSGNTIYF,TGTGCCAGCAGCGCAAGGGGTTCTGGAAACACCATATATTTT
TRBD2,15,TRBV14,few,TRBJ2-3,CASSPLAGGADTQYF,TGTGCCAGCAGCCCGCTAGCGGGGGGAGCTGATACGCAGTATTTT
-,13,TRBV30,-,TRBJ1-5,CAWRGRSFGPQHF,TGTGCCTGGAGGGGACGGAGCTTTGGGCCCCAGCATTTT
TRBD1,16,TRBV13,-,TRBJ2-3,CASSIGQGASTDTQYF,TGTGCCAGCAGCATAGGACAGGGGGCGAGCACAGATACGCAGTATTTT
TRBD1,18,TRBV5-1,-,TRBJ1-4,CASSLVPGQGAFNEKLFF,TGCGCCAGCAGCTTGGTCCCGGGACAGGGGGCCTTTAATGAAAAACTGTTTTTT
-,15,TRBV5-8,-,TRBJ1-4,CASSKGQILNEKLFF,TGTGCCAGCAGCAAAGGACAGATCCTTAATGAAAAACTGTTTTTT
-,14,TRBV27,-,TRBJ1-1,CASSPSRIRTEAFF,TGTGCCAGCAGTCCCAGTAGGATCCGCACTGAAGCTTTCTTT
-,15,TRBV3-1/TRBV3-2,medium-sized,TRBJ2-2,CASSHSSEGTGELFF,TGTGCCAGCAGCCACTCGTCAGAGGGCACCGGGGAGCTGTTTTTT
-,12,TRBV6-5,-,TRBJ1-1,CASSYGGTEAFF,TGTGCCAGCAGTTACGGGGGTACTGAAGCTTTCTTT